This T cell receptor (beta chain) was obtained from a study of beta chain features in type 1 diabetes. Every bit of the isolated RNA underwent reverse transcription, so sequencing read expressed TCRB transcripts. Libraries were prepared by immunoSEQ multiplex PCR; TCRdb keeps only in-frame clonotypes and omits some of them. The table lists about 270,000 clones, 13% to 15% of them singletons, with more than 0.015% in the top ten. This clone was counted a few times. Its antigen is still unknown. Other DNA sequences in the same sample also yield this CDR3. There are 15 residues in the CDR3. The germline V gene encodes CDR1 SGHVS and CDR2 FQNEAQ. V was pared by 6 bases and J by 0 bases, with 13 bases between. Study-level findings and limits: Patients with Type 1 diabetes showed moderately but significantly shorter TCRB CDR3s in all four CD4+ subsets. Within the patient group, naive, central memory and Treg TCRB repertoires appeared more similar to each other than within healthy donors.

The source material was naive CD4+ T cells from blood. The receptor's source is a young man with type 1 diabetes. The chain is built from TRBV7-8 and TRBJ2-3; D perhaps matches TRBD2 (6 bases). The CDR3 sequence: CASRPGGASTDTQYF. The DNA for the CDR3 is TGTGCCAGCAGGCCTGGCGGGGCTAGCACAGATACGCAGTATTTT.